These 21 T cell receptor beta chains came from one sample sequenced in a study of PD-1 blockade in mismatch repair-deficient tumors. Data came from immunoSEQ multiplex PCR; TCRdb stores just in-frame clones and leaves some out. The sample carries some 130,000 clones, more than 70% recorded once. Specimen: peripheral blood, collected approximately 72 weeks after starting pembrolizumab. All receptors derive from an adult with mismatch repair-deficient cancer.

V is TRBV19 and J is TRBJ2-3; TRBD2 matches at 11 bases. Germline trimming cut 2 bases from V and 1 base from J; bases unmatched to any gene: 5. Germline-derived CDR1 and CDR2 are LNHDA and SQIVND (reference sequence). This CDR3 contains 17 residues. This chain's CDR3 is CASSITSGSRGTDTQYF. The CDR3 DNA is TGTGCCAGTAGTATAACTAGCGGGAGTAGGGGCACAGATACGCAGTATTTT.

The V and J genes are TRBV2 and TRBJ2-3; TRBD2 matches 7 bases. Trimming took 5 bases from V and 2 from J; bases not matched to a gene: 7. Germline V gene data show CDR1 as SNHLY and CDR2 as FYNNEI. The CDR3 is 15 residues long. The CDR3 DNA sequence: TGTGCCAGCAGTAAACTAGCGACGAACACAGATACGCAGTATTTT. Translated: CASSKLATNTDTQYF.

This clone was counted once. The chain is built from TRBV2 and TRBJ1-1; D gene unclear. CDR1 is SNHLY and CDR2 is FYNNEI in the germline V gene. V was trimmed by 0 bases and J by 5 bases, leaving 13 bases between them. This CDR3 comprises 15 residues. DNA for the CDR3: TGTGCCAGCAGTGAAGCGCTTAGGGATTGGACTGAAGCTTTCTTT. This sequence encodes CASSEALRDWTEAFF.

As DNA, the CDR3 is TGTGCCAGCAGGGCGAACACTGAAGCTTTCTTT. Translation gives CASRANTEAFF. The chain couples TRBV13 to TRBJ1-1; D ambiguous. The germline V gene has CDR1 PRHDT and CDR2 FYEKMQ (reference sequence). The CDR3 contains 11 residues. With 6 bases removed from V and 1 base from J, the gap between germline ends came to 3 bases.

The rearrangement joins TRBV4-3 to TRBJ1-2; 9 bases map to TRBD1. Trimming took 0 bases from V and 5 from J; bases not matched to a gene: 4. Per germline, CDR1 LGHNA and CDR2 YSLEER. This CDR3 has 15 residues. Here the CDR3 reads CASSQDGDRVYGYTF. CDR3 DNA sequence: TGCGCCAGCAGCCAAGATGGGGACAGGGTTTATGGCTACACCTTC.

CDR3 coding DNA: TGTGCCAGCAGTTACCCGACTAGCGGGAGGAACCCCGGCGAGCAGTACTTC. Amino acids: CASSYPTSGRNPGEQYF. The V call is TRBV6-7, the J call TRBJ2-7, with 13 bases fitting TRBD2. TRBV6-7 is filed as an ORF, its function uncertain. CDR3 length equals 17 residues. V shed 2 bases and J 6 bases; nucleotides not matched to a gene: 10.

The chain couples TRBV10-3 to TRBJ2-3; D remains ambiguous. Trimming cost V 2 bases and J 0 bases, with 12 bases left between them. CDR1 is ENHRY and CDR2 is SYGVKD in the germline V gene. The CDR3 has 16 amino acids. The CDR3 sequence is CAISEASRSSTDTQYF. The CDR3 nucleotides read TGTGCCATCAGTGAGGCTAGTCGAAGTAGCACAGATACGCAGTATTTT.

The J gene is TRBJ2-1, the V gene TRBV11-2; 10 nucleotides match TRBD2. The length of the CDR3 is 17 residues. Germline V lookup: CDR1 SGHAT, CDR2 FQNNGV. With 4 bases clipped from V and 0 bases from J, the junction kept 6 bases outside the gene matches. CDR3 protein: CASSYGLAASSYNEQFF. CDR3 bases: TGTGCCAGCAGCTACGGACTAGCGGCGAGCTCCTACAATGAGCAGTTCTTC.

This chain links TRBV5-6 with TRBJ1-2; D is possibly TRBD1 (5 bases). Germline loops: CDR1 SGHDT, CDR2 YYEEEE. V was trimmed by 4 bases and J by 4 bases, leaving 14 bases between them. CDR3 length equals 14 residues. The CDR3 loop is CASSPARVGYGYTF. DNA of the CDR3: TGTGCCAGCAGCCCGGCCAGGGTGGGCTATGGCTACACCTTC.

The chain couples TRBV6-6 to TRBJ2-3; 7 positions agree with TRBD2. Trimming at V came to 2 bases and at J to 2 bases, leaving 1 base not matched to a gene. Germline loops: CDR1 MNHNY, CDR2 SVGAGI (reference sequence). CDR3 length equals 14 residues. The CDR3 nucleotides are TGTGCCAGCAGTTACGGGAGGGCCACAGATACGCAGTATTTT. Its protein product is CASSYGRATDTQYF.

This clone was seen more than once but under ten times. The chain joins TRBV4-2 to TRBJ2-7, with D unclear. The CDR3 sequence is 12 residues long. V lost 4 bases and J 4 bases, leaving 8 bases between the germline ends. Germline assignment: CDR1 LGHNA and CDR2 YNFKEQ. The CDR3 nucleotides read TGTGCCAGCAGCCCGGGTGGGTACGAGCAGTACTTC. It specifies CASSPGGYEQYF.

V gene TRBV10-3 combines with J gene TRBJ2-7; 8 nucleotides align to TRBD2. In germline, CDR1 is ENHRY, CDR2 SYGVKD. The CDR3 sequence is 17 residues long. V gave up 4 bases and J gave up 0 bases; unmatched junction bases: 11. In DNA form, the CDR3 reads TGTGCCATCAGTGGGGCTAGCGGGCGAAGAGGCTCCTACGAGCAGTACTTC. It is translated as CAISGASGRRGSYEQYF.

J is TRBJ2-3 and V is TRBV13; tentative D call: TRBD1 (8 bases). The CDR3 covers 16 residues. Deletions cut 4 bases from V and 1 base from J, with 15 bases between. The germline V gene encodes CDR1 PRHDT and CDR2 FYEKMQ (reference sequence). The CDR3 region has the DNA TGTGCCAGCAGCTCTACAGGGGGGGGTGGCACAGATACGCAGTATTTT. Translating it yields CASSSTGGGGTDTQYF.

The rearrangement joins TRBV27 to TRBJ2-1; 13 positions agree with TRBD2. V gave up 3 bases and J gave up 8 bases; unmatched junction bases: 7. Germline assignment: CDR1 MNHEY and CDR2 SMNVEV (reference sequence). There are 16 residues in the CDR3. The DNA of the CDR3 is TGTGCCAGCAGTTTCCCAGGGACTAGCGGGATCCATGAGCAGTTCTTC. This sequence encodes CASSFPGTSGIHEQFF.

This clone was detected a few times. This chain connects TRBV30 to TRBJ2-7; D not resolved. The CDR3 covers 12 residues. Trimming cost V 3 bases and J 6 bases, with 12 bases left between them. CDR1 and CDR2 from the germline V gene are GTSNPN and SVGIG (reference sequence). CDR3 residues: CAWSVNGVEQYF. The CDR3 nucleotides read TGTGCCTGGAGCGTAAACGGAGTCGAGCAGTACTTC.

This chain joins TRBV2 and TRBJ2-2, with 7 bases fitting TRBD1. The CDR3 is 15 residues long. Germline trimming cut 7 bases from V and 2 bases from J; bases unmatched to any gene: 7. Germline lookup yields CDR1 SNHLY and CDR2 FYNNEI. CDR3 in DNA: TGTGCCAGCAAACAGGGGCACTATAACACCGGGGAGCTGTTTTTT. Translation: CASKQGHYNTGELFF.

The V call is TRBV5-6, the J call TRBJ2-1; D remains unclear. The CDR3 length is 11 residues. Germline values: CDR1 SGHDT, CDR2 YYEEEE. V shed 4 bases and J shed 10 bases, with 9 bases lying between them. The CDR3 DNA is TGTGCCAGCAGCCAGAGGTGGGAGCAGTTCTTC. This encodes CASSQRWEQFF. Looking up the rest from reference TRBV5-6 and TRBJ2-1 gives the full variable domain: DAGVTQSPTHLIKTRGQQVTLRCSPKSGHDTVSWYQQALGQGPQFIFQYYEEEERQRGNFPDRFSGHQFPNYSSELNVNALLLGDSALYLCASSQRWEQFFGPGTRLTVL.

The genes are TRBV2 and TRBJ2-7, with 9 bases lining up with TRBD1. CDR1 is SNHLY, CDR2 FYNNEI, per germline. This CDR3 is 15 amino acids long. The V and J ends lost 5 bases and 2 bases, in that order; junction bases with no gene match: 7. Here the CDR3 DNA reads TGTGCCAGCAGTTTGGGGACAGGGCTCGCCTACGAGCAGTACTTC. It translates to CASSLGTGLAYEQYF.

The chain links TRBV19 to TRBJ1-2; 8 nucleotides line up with TRBD1. The J segment lost 6 bases and the V segment lost 9 bases, leaving 12 bases of the junction unmatched. The CDR3 is made up of 14 amino acids. Germline V lookup: CDR1 LNHDA, CDR2 SQIVND (reference sequence). DNA for the CDR3: TGTGCCAGAAGGGCCTCGACAGGGGCCGATGGCTACACCTTC. Its translation: CARRASTGADGYTF.

The chain is built from TRBV7-9 and TRBJ2-7; 10 bases agree with TRBD1. Per germline, CDR1 SEHNR and CDR2 FQNEAQ (reference sequence). Trimming cost V 1 base and J 5 bases; bases outside gene matches: 14. This CDR3 contains 18 residues. CDR3 coding DNA: TGTGCCAGCAGCTTAGATTATGAGGGGACAGGGGTATCCAACGAGCAGTACTTC. It codes for CASSLDYEGTGVSNEQYF.

The chain combines TRBV19 with TRBJ2-1; 11 nucleotides match TRBD2. The CDR3 runs to 14 residues. V dropped 9 bases and J dropped 2; count of bases not matched to a gene: 3. The V gene's germline CDR1 is LNHDA and CDR2 SQIVND (reference sequence). The CDR3: CASALAGAYNEQFF. CDR3 DNA: TGTGCCAGCGCACTAGCGGGAGCCTACAATGAGCAGTTCTTC. Combining the CDR3 with reference TRBV19 and TRBJ2-1 gives the whole variable domain DGGITQSPKYLFRKEGQNVTLSCEQNLNHDAMYWYRQDPGQGLRLIYYSQIVNDFQKGDIAEGYSVSREKKESFPLTVTSAQKNPTAFYLCASALAGAYNEQFFGPGTRLTVL.